Reported below is one TCR beta chain. This clone was counted a single time. Its recognized antigen is unknown. Base qualities are not recorded, but no much larger clone differs from it by a single base. Blood samples were collected up to 4 times in the first month after transplant and then at least monthly when available. CDR1 and CDR2 were assigned from the germline V gene (reference sequence) as LNHDA and SQIVND. Spanning cysteine to phenylalanine, the CDR3 consists of 14 amino acids. The retained sequence is limited to the CDR3, 42 bases, with the frame set at the first base. V and J are trimmed by 3 bases and 4 bases, and the gene matches miss 3 bases of the junction. This record comes from a study of graft-versus-host responses after intestinal transplantation (TCRdb year 2021). Study-level background: Recipients received multivisceral, liver-intestinal, or isolated intestinal transplants. Anti-thymocyte globulin induction was given to all recipients, followed by maintenance tacrolimus and steroids for 3 to 4 years. Bulk TCR-beta CDR3 sequencing was used to track graft-versus-host and host-versus-graft alloreactive T cell clones in the graft, circulation and bone marrow after intestinal transplantation. To identify alloreactive clones, pre-transplant mixed lymphocyte reaction products were sequenced and then compared with unstimulated pre-transplant donor and recipient T cells. The cohort enrolled 20 to 30 intestinal transplant recipients including one retransplant, and a few patients lacking pretransplant specimens were excluded. Donor T cell macrochimerism was defined as a peak of at least 4% donor T cells among recipient peripheral blood mononuclear cells. Rather than going through the commercial service, samples from three later patients were sequenced in-house on an Illumina MiSeq and processed with MiXCR. Beyond this particular receptor, the publication reports: Early after transplant, declines in HvG clones were associated with peak levels of circulating GvH clones. In patients with donor T cell macrochimerism, the allografts had high GvH to HvG T cell clonal ratios. GvH clones were found in recipient bone marrow, and some of the GvH clones appeared earlier in ileal mucosa or blood, which is consistent with an intestinal mucosal origin. The conclusions were limited by the relatively low number and heterogeneity of the intestinal transplant patients.

The receptor library was made with the immunoSEQ multiplex PCR assay. For most patients, genomic DNA was subjected to high-throughput TCR-beta CDR3 sequencing by Adaptive Biotechnologies. In the authors' own workflow: Adaptive's ImmunoSEQ software supplied the TCR sequencing data for around 17 patients, while MiXCR and VDJtools were used to process a few other patients. CDR3 nucleotide sequences shared between donor and recipient were removed because the origin of such sequences could not be assigned. At least 2-fold expansion over unstimulated cells and a minimum CFSE-low frequency of 0.002% (template counts) or 0.001% (read counts) were required for clones to be classified as alloreactive. A clone was considered mappable if detected in the sequenced pre-transplant spleen, lymph node, or MLR CFSE-low populations of the donor or recipient. The cumulative frequency of alloreactive clones was calculated as a percentage of all sequences, weighted by copy number. TCRdb obtained this table from immuneACCESS and retained in-frame rearrangements with V and J assigned. These tables miss some clones; where compared with another copy, unresolved V genes account for less than half of the shortfall, and the remainder is unexplained. V and J calls and clone size follow that table, whereas D and trimming were derived from the DNA. Within this sample are tens of thousands of clones, with 85% to 95% of them counted one time only. Roughly 44% of the sample rests with the top ten.

The TCR was taken from a human patient who received an intestinal transplant, so some T cells may come from the graft donor. Sequenced here: PBMCs, sampled roughly 260 days after intestinal transplant. Recombination linked TRBV19 to TRBJ1-1, with TRBD1 identical over 9 junction bases. The CDR3 amino acid sequence is: CASSMGQGGTEAFF. The nucleotide sequence is given as TGTGCCAGTAGTATGGGACAGGGTGGCACTGAAGCTTTCTTT.